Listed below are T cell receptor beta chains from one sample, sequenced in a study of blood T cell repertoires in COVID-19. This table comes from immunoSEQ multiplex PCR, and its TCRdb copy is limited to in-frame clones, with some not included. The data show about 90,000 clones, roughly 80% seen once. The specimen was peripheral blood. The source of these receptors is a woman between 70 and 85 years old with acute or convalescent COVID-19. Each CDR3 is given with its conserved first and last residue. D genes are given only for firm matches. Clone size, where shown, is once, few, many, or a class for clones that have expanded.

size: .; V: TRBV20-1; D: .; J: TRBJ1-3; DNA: TGCAGTGCTAGGAAGGCGGGTACTCTATATTTT; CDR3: CSARKAGTLYF
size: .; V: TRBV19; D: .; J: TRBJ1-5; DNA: TGTGCCAGTAGACAGGGTTTGAGCAATCAGCCCCAGCATTTT; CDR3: CASRQGLSNQPQHF
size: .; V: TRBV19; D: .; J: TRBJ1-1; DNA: TGTGCCAGTAGTATAGTGACAGGGAACACTGAAGCTTTCTTT; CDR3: CASSIVTGNTEAFF
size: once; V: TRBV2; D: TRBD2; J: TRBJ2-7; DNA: TGTGCCAGCAGTGAACTAGCGGGAGGGTCCTACGAGCAGTACTTC; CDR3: CASSELAGGSYEQYF
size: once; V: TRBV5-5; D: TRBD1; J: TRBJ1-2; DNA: TGTGCCAGCAGCCCCCGGGACAGGGGGAACTATGGCTACACCTTC; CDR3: CASSPRDRGNYGYTF
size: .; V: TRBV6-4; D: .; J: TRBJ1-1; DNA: TGTGCCAGCAGCAGAGAGGACTACACTGAAGCTTTCTTT; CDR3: CASSREDYTEAFF
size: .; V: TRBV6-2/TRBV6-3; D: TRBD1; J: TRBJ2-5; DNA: TGTGCCAGCAGTTACTCCGCGACAGGGAGAGAAGAGACCCAGTACTTC; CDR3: CASSYSATGREETQYF
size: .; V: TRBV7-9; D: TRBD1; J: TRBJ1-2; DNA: TGTGCCAGCAGCGCCACAGGGGCCACTAACTATGGCTACACCTTC; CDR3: CASSATGATNYGYTF
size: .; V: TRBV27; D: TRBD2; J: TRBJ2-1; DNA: TGTGCCAGCAGTTTATTACTAGCGGGACATAATGAGCAGTTCTTC; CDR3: CASSLLLAGHNEQFF
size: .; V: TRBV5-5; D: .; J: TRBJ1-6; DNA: TGTGCCAGCAGCTTGGAAGGGAGCTCCTATAATTCACCCCTCCACTTT; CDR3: CASSLEGSSYNSPLHF
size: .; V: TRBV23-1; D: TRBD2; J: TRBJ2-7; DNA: TGCGCCAGCAGTCCCCAGAGCGGGAGCGTCCACGAGCAGTACTTC; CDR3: CASSPQSGSVHEQYF
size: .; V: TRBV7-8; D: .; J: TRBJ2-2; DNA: TGTGCCAGCAGCTTAATTCAAAGGGTGCTGACAGGGAACACCGGGGAGCTGTTTTTT; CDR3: CASSLIQRVLTGNTGELFF
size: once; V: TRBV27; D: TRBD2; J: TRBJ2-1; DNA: TGTGCCAGCAGTTTACTTGGCGGGGGGCTCAATGAGCAGTTCTTC; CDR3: CASSLLGGGLNEQFF
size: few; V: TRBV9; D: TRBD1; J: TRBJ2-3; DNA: TGTGCCAGCAGCGTAGAATTGGGGGGGACAGGGTGGACAGATACGCAGTATTTT; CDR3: CASSVELGGTGWTDTQYF